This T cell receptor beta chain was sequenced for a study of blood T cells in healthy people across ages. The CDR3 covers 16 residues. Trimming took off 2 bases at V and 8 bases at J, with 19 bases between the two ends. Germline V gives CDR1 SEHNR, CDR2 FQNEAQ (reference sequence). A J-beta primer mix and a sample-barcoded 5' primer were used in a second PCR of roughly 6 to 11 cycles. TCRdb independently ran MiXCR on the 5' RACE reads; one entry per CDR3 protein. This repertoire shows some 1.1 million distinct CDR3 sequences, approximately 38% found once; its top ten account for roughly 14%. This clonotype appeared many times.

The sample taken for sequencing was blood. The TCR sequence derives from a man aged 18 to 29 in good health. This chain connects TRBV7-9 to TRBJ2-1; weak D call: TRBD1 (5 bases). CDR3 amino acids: CASSLIRVKGDDEQFF. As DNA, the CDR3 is TGTGCCAGCAGCTTAATCAGGGTTAAGGGTGACGATGAGCAGTTCTTC.